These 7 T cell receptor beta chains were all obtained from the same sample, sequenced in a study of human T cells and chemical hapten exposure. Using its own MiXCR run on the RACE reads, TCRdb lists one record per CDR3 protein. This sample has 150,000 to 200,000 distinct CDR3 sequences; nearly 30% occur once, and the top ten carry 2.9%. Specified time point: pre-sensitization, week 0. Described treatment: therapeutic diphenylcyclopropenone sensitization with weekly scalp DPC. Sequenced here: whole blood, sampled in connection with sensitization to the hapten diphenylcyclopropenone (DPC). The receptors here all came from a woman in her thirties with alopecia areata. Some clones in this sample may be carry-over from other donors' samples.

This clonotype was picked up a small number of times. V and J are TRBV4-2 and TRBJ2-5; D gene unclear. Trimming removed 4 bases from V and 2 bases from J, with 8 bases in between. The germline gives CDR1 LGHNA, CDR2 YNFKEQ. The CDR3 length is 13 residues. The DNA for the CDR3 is TGTGCCAGCAGCCCAGAGATTCAAGAGACCCAGTACTTC. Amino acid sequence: CASSPEIQETQYF.

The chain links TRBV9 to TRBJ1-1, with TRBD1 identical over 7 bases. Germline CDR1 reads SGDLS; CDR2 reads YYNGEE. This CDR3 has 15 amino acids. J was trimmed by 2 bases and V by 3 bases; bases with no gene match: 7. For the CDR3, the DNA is TGTGCCAGCAGCGCAGAGACAGGGATAAACACTGAAGCTTTCTTT. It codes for CASSAETGINTEAFF.

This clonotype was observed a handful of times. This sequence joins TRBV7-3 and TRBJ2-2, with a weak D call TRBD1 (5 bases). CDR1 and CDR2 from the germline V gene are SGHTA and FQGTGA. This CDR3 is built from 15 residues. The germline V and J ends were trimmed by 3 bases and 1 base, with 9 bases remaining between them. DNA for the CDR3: TGTGCCAGCAGCTTCTCCGGACAGAACACCGGGGAGCTGTTTTTT. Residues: CASSFSGQNTGELFF. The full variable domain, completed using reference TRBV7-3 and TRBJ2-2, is GAGVSQTPSNKVTEKGKYVELRCDPISGHTALYWYRQSLGQGPEFLIYFQGTGAADDSGLPNDRFFAVRPEGSVSTLKIQRTERGDSAVYLCASSFSGQNTGELFFGEGSRLTVL.

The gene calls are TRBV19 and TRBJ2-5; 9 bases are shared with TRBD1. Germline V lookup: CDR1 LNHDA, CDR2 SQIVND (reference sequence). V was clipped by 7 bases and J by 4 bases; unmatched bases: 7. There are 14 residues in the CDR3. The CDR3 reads CASTKTGGGETQYF. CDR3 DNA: TGTGCCAGTACCAAGACAGGGGGTGGAGAGACCCAGTACTTC.

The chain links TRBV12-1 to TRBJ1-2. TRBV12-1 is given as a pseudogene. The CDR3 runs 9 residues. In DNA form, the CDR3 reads TGTGCCAGCAGCTATGGCTACACCTTC. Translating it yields CASSYGYTF.

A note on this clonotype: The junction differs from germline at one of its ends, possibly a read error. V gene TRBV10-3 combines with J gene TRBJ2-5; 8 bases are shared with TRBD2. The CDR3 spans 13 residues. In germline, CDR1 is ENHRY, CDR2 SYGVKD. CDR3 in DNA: TGTGTCATCAGCGGGGGACAACAAGAGACCCAGTACTTC. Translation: CVISGGQQETQYF.

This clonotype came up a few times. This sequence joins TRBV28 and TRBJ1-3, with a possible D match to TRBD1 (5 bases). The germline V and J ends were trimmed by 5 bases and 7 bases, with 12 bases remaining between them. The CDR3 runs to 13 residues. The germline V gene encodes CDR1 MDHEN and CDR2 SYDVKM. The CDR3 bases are TGTGCCAGCAGTCGGGGGTCCTTCAACACCATATATTTT. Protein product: CASSRGSFNTIYF.